This TCR beta chain emerged from a study of OX40 agonist ivuxolimab in advanced cancers. Turning to the study itself: Patients were dosed with the agonistic anti-OX40 (CD134) antibody ivuxolimab. Age averaged 60 years (range roughly 20 to 90), and 82.7% were male. Patients in the trial were receiving intravenous ivuxolimab every 2 weeks, at doses of 0.01 to 10 mg/kg.

A note on this clone: Its specificity is unknown.

Clones were read by immunoSEQ multiplex PCR, and TCRdb kept only the in-frame ones, dropping some. This repertoire shows about 70,000 clones, 80% to 90% found once; its top ten account for under 3%. Findings of the study overall: On average, CD8+ T cells showed a greater number of expanded clones than CD4+.

The ends were cut back, 1 base at V and 10 bases at J, with 13 bases in the middle. Germline V gives CDR1 KGHSH, CDR2 LQKENI. CDR3 size: 14 residues. This TCR was recovered from an adult with an advanced solid tumor such as melanoma, head and neck, liver or kidney cancer. This specimen consisted of CD4+ or CD8+ T cells sorted from blood, obtained in a trial of the OX40 agonist ivuxolimab. This chain joins TRBV18 and TRBJ1-4; no clear D. This CDR3 reads CASSPQGSFGKLFF. CDR3 DNA: TGTGCCAGCTCACCACAAGGGTCTTTTGGAAAACTGTTTTTT.